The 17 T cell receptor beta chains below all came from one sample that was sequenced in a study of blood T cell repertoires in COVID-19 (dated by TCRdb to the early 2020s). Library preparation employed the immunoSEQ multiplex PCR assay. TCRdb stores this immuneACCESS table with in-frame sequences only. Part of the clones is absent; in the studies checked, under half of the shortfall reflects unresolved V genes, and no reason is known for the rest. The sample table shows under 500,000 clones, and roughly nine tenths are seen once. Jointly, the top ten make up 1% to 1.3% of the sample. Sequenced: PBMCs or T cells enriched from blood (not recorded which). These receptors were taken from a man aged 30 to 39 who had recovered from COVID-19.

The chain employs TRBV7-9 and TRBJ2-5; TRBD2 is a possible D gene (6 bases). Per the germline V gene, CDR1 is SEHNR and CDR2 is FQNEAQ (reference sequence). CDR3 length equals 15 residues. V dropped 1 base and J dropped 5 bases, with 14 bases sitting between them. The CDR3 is CASSLEGTSWETQYF. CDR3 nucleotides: TGTGCCAGCAGCTTAGAGGGTACTAGCTGGGAGACCCAGTACTTC.

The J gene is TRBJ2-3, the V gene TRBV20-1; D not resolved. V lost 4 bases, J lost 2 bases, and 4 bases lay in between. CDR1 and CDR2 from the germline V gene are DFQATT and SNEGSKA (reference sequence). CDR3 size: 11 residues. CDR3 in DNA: TGCAGTGCTACCCTCACAGATACGCAGTATTTT. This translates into CSATLTDTQYF.

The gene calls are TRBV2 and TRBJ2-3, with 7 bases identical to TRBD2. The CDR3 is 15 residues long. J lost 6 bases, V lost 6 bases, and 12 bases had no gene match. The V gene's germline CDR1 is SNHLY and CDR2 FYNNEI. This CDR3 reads CASSKGSGDMDTQYF. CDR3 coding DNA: TGTGCCAGCAGCAAGGGGAGCGGGGATATGGATACGCAGTATTTT. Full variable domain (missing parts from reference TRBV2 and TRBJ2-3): EPEVTQTPSHQVTQMGQEVILRCVPISNHLYFYWYRQILGQKVEFLVSFYNNEISEKSEIFDDQFSVERPDGSNFTLKIRSTKLEDSAMYFCASSKGSGDMDTQYFGPGTRLTVL.

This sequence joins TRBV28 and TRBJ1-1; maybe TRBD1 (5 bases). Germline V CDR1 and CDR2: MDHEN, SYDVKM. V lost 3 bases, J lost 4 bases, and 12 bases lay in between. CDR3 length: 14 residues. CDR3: CASSFPLTVTEAFF. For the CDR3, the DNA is TGTGCCAGCAGTTTCCCCTTGACAGTCACTGAAGCTTTCTTT.

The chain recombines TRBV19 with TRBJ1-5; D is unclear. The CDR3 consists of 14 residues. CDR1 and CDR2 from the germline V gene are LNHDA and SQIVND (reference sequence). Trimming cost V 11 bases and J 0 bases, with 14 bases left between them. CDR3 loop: CACRGLDSNQPQHF. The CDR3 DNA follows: TGTGCCTGCCGAGGGTTGGATAGCAATCAGCCCCAGCATTTT.

The CDR3 DNA sequence: TGTGCCAGCAGTCGGGACAGGGCGGTTTTGGACGAGCAGTACTTC. Residues: CASSRDRAVLDEQYF. The rearrangement joins TRBV28 to TRBJ2-7; 9 bases are shared with TRBD1. Germline loops: CDR1 MDHEN, CDR2 SYDVKM. This CDR3 is built from 15 residues. V lost 5 bases and J lost 5; bases outside the gene matches: 10.

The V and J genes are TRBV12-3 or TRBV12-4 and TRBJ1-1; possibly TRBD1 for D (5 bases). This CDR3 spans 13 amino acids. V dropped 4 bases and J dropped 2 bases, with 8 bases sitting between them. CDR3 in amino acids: CASSWGENTEAFF. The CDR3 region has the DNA TGTGCCAGCAGTTGGGGCGAAAACACTGAAGCTTTCTTT.

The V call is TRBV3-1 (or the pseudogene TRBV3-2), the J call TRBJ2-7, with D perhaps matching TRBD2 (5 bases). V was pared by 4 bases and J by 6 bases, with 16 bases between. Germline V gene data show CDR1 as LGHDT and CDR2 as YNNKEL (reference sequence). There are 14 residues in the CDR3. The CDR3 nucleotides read TGTGCCAGCAGCCCGCTCCCGCTTAGCGTCGAGCAGTACTTC. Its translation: CASSPLPLSVEQYF.

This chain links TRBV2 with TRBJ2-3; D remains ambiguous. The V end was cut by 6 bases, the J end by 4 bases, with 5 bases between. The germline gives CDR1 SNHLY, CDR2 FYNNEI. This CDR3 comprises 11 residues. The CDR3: CASRAPDTQYF. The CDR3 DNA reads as TGTGCCAGCAGGGCCCCAGATACGCAGTATTTT.

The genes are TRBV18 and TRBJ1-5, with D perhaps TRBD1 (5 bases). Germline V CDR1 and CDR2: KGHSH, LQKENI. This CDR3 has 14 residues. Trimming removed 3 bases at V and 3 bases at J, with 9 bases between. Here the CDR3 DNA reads TGTGCCAGCTCACCCTCAGGGATCAATCAGCCCCAGCATTTT. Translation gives CASSPSGINQPQHF.

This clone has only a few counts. The CDR3 sequence is CASSRAGLAGSDEQFF. CDR3 coding DNA: TGTGCCAGCTCGCGAGCGGGACTAGCGGGATCCGATGAGCAGTTCTTC. The gene calls are TRBV18 and TRBJ2-1; TRBD2 matches at 13 bases. This CDR3 region has 16 residues. V shed 6 bases and J 8 bases; nucleotides not matched to a gene: 10. The germline V gene encodes CDR1 KGHSH and CDR2 LQKENI.

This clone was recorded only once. CDR3 DNA: TGTGCCAGCTCACCGGATACAGGCGATCAGCCCCAGCATTTT. Protein sequence: CASSPDTGDQPQHF. This chain connects TRBV18 to TRBJ1-5, with a tentative D call TRBD1 (5 bases). Per the germline V gene, CDR1 is KGHSH and CDR2 is LQKENI. This CDR3 comprises 14 residues. Trimming took 3 bases from V and 5 from J, leaving 11 bases between them.

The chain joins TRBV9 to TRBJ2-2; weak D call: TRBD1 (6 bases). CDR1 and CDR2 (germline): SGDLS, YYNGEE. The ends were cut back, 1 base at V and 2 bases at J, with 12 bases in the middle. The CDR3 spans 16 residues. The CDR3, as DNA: TGTGCCAGCAGCGTACATAGGGGGAGCAACACCGGGGAGCTGTTTTTT. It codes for CASSVHRGSNTGELFF.

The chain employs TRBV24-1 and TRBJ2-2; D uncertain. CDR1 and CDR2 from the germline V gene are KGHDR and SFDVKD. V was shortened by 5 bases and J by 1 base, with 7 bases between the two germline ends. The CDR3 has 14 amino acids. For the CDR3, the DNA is TGTGCCACCAGTGTCTCACTGAACACCGGGGAGCTGTTTTTT. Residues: CATSVSLNTGELFF.

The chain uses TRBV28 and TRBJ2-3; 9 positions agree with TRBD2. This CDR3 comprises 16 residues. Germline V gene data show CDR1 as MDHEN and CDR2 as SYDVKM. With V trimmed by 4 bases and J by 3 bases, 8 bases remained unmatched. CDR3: CASSSREGLGTDTQYF. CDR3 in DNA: TGTGCCAGCAGTTCGCGGGAGGGCCTGGGAACAGATACGCAGTATTTT.

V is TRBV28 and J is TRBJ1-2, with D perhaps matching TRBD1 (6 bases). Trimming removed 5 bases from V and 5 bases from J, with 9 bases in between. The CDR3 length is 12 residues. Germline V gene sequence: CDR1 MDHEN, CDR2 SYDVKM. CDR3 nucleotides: TGTGCCAGCAGTGGCGGACAGTATGGCTACACCTTC. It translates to CASSGGQYGYTF.

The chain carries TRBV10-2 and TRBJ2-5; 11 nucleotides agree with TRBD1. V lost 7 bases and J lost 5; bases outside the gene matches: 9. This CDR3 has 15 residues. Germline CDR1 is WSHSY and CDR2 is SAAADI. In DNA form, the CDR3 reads TGCGCCAGCACCGATCCGGGACAGGGGGTGGAGACCCAGTACTTC. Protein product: CASTDPGQGVETQYF.